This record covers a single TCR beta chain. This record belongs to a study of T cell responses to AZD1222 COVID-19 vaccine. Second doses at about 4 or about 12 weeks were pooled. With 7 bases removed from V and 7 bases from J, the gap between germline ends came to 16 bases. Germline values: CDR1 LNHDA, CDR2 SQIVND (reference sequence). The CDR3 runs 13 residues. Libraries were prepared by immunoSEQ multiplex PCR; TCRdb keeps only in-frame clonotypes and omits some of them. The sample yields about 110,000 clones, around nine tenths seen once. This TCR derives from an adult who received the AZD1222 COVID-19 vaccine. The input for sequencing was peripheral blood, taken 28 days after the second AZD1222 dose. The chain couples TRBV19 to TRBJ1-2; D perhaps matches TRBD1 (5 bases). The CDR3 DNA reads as TGTGCCAGTACCCCCCCGGGGGTACCTGGCTACACCTTC. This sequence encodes CASTPPGVPGYTF.